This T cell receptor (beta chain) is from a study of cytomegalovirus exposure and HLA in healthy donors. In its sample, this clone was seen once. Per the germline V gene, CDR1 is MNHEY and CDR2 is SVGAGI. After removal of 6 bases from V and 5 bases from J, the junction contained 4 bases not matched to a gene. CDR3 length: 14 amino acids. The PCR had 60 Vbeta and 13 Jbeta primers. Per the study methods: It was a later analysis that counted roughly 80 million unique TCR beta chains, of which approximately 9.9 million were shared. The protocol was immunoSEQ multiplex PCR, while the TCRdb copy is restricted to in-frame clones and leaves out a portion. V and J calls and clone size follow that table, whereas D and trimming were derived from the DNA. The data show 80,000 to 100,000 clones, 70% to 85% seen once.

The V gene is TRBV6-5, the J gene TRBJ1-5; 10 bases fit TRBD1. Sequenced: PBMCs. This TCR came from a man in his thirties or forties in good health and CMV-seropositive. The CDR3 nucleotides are TGTGCCAGCAGCCCGGGACAGGGGTATCAGCCCCAGCATTTT. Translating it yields CASSPGQGYQPQHF.